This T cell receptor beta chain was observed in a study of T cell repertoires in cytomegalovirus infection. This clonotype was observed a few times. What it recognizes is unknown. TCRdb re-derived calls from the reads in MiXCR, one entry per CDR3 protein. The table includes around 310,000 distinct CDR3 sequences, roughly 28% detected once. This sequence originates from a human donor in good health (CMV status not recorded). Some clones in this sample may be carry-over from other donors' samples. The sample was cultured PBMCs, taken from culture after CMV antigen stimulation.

This chain's CDR3 is CASSLSMGGSSGYTF. The CDR3 nucleotides read TGTGCCAGCAGTTTATCGATGGGAGGGTCGTCTGGCTACACCTTC. The rearrangement joins TRBV27 to TRBJ1-2; no firm D call. The V end lost 0 bases, the J end lost 7 bases, and 15 bases lay between the germline ends. The CDR3 is 15 residues long. Germline CDR1 is MNHEY and CDR2 is SMNVEV (reference sequence).